Following are 14 T cell receptor beta chains from one sample sequenced in a study of control samples from healthy donors and cancer patients. Assay used: immunoSEQ multiplex PCR; TCRdb lists only in-frame clones, some missing. The sample is made up of fewer than 200,000 clones, and the top ten hold approximately 2.2% of it. Material for sequencing was blood. The origin of the receptors is a young woman in good health.

This chain connects TRBV7-6 to TRBJ1-2; no clear D gene. Germline V lookup: CDR1 SGHVS, CDR2 FNYEAQ. V lost 5 bases and J lost 0, with 22 bases in between. The CDR3 spans 18 residues. CDR3 amino acids: CASSPYIVADQSNYGYTF. CDR3 DNA sequence: TGTGCCAGCAGCCCCTATATTGTCGCAGATCAGTCTAACTATGGCTACACCTTC.

This chain joins TRBV28 and TRBJ1-4; D gene uncertain. Between the trimmed V and J ends, which lost 0 bases and 0 bases, there was a span of 8 bases. The CDR3 is made up of 16 amino acids. The germline gives CDR1 MDHEN, CDR2 SYDVKM. The CDR3 spells CASSLWSGSTNEKLFF. In DNA, the CDR3 is TGTGCCAGCAGTTTATGGTCCGGTTCAACTAATGAAAAACTGTTTTTT.

The rearrangement uses TRBV7-2 and TRBJ2-5; 10 nucleotides agree with TRBD1. Germline V gene lookup returns CDR1 SGHTA and CDR2 FQGNSA. The CDR3 sequence is 14 residues long. V lost 7 bases and J lost 4; bases outside the gene matches: 6. In DNA, the CDR3 is TGTGCCAGCACCCTAGGGGACAGGGGAGAGACCCAGTACTTC. It encodes CASTLGDRGETQYF.

This chain connects TRBV5-1 to TRBJ1-1; D might be TRBD1 (6 bases). The V and J ends lost 1 base and 8 bases respectively, with 12 bases between them. CDR3 size: 13 residues. Per the germline V gene, CDR1 is SGHRS and CDR2 is YFSETQ. The CDR3 sequence is CASSLIGQGEAFF. CDR3 in DNA: TGCGCCAGCAGCTTGATTGGTCAGGGGGAAGCTTTCTTT.

The V call is TRBV5-1, the J call TRBJ2-7; D is tentatively TRBD1 or TRBD2 (5 bases each). Germline loops: CDR1 SGHRS, CDR2 YFSETQ. The germline V and J ends were trimmed by 4 bases and 4 bases, with 9 bases remaining between them. This CDR3 contains 12 residues. The CDR3 nucleotides are TGCGCCAGCAGCGAAGAGGGGTACGAGCAGTACTTC. Encoded protein: CASSEEGYEQYF.

The chain carries TRBV15 and TRBJ2-6; tentative D call: TRBD2 (5 bases). This CDR3 has 18 residues. Trimming removed 3 bases from V and 2 bases from J, with 17 bases in between. Germline-derived CDR1 and CDR2 are LNHNV and YYDKDF (reference sequence). Here the CDR3 DNA reads TGTGCCACCAGCAGGAGAATGGGTCGGGATACTGGGGCCAACGTCCTGACTTTC. It codes for CATSRRMGRDTGANVLTF.

The chain employs TRBV7-6 and TRBJ2-3, with D possibly matching TRBD2 (5 bases). Per germline, CDR1 SGHVS and CDR2 FNYEAQ. With 5 bases removed from V and 4 bases from J, the gap between germline ends came to 13 bases. The CDR3 extends over 14 amino acids. CDR3 loop: CASSRDRVPDTQYF. DNA of the CDR3: TGTGCCAGCAGCCGGGATCGGGTGCCAGATACGCAGTATTTT.

DNA of the CDR3: TGTGCCAGCAGACCGCTAAAGGACTTAACTAACTATGGCTACACCTTC. It yields the protein CASRPLKDLTNYGYTF. This chain links TRBV11-2 with TRBJ1-2; D ambiguous. The CDR3 runs to 16 residues. V lost 6 bases, J lost 0 bases, and 17 bases lay in between. Germline V lookup: CDR1 SGHAT, CDR2 FQNNGV.

The chain uses TRBV21-1 and TRBJ2-7; the table's D call TRBD1 went unverified against the DNA. TRBV21-1 is a pseudogene locus. This CDR3 comprises 16 residues. CDR3 residues: CASSPRTGEGVYEQYF. In nucleotides, the CDR3 is TGTGCCAGCAGCCCACGGACAGGGGAGGGTGTTTACGAGCAGTACTTC.

The V call is TRBV19, the J call TRBJ1-5; D call uncertain. Germline CDR1 reads LNHDA; CDR2 reads SQIVND (reference sequence). The length of the CDR3 is 16 residues. V was clipped by 1 base and J by 0 bases, with 10 bases between them. CDR3 amino acids: CASSIVAGDSNQPQHF. The CDR3 DNA reads TGTGCCAGTAGTATAGTCGCCGGAGATAGCAATCAGCCCCAGCATTTT. The whole variable domain, filled in from reference TRBV19 and TRBJ1-5, reads DGGITQSPKYLFRKEGQNVTLSCEQNLNHDAMYWYRQDPGQGLRLIYYSQIVNDFQKGDIAEGYSVSREKKESFPLTVTSAQKNPTAFYLCASSIVAGDSNQPQHFGDGTRLSIL.

The chain employs TRBV10-2 and TRBJ1-6; a possible D gene is TRBD1 (5 bases). In germline, CDR1 is WSHSY, CDR2 SAAADI. V was pared by 0 bases and J by 7 bases, with 10 bases between. The CDR3 contains 15 residues. The CDR3 here is CASSESGPGNSPLHF. The CDR3 DNA reads TGCGCCAGCAGTGAGTCGGGGCCCGGGAATTCACCCCTCCACTTT.

V gene TRBV30 combines with J gene TRBJ1-6, with D unresolved. V shed 2 bases and J shed 8 bases, with 13 bases lying between them. The CDR3 runs 14 residues. Germline V CDR1 and CDR2: GTSNPN, SVGIG (reference sequence). CDR3 DNA sequence: TGTGCCTGGAGTTCCGGGAACCTCCATTCACCCCTCCACTTT. Residues: CAWSSGNLHSPLHF.

The V and J genes are TRBV3-1 (or the pseudogene TRBV3-2) and TRBJ2-3; D is uncertain. Germline CDR1 and CDR2: LGHDT and YNNKEL (reference sequence). The CDR3 runs to 13 residues. V was cut by 1 base and J by 0 bases, with 2 bases left in between. CDR3 bases: TGTGCCAGCAGCCAAGCCAGCACAGATACGCAGTATTTT. This encodes CASSQASTDTQYF.

Points on this clone: Other DNA variants within this sample encode the same CDR3. This sequence joins TRBV7-2 and TRBJ2-3; no clear D. This CDR3 has 12 residues. Trimming removed 5 bases from V and 2 bases from J, with 5 bases in between. Germline V gene data show CDR1 as SGHTA and CDR2 as FQGNSA. The CDR3 sequence: CASSPTTDTQYF. The CDR3 DNA follows: TGTGCCAGCAGCCCGACCACAGATACGCAGTATTTT.